Listed here is a single T cell receptor (beta chain). What antigen it recognizes has not been identified. No base quality values were provided; no much bigger clone lies one nucleotide off. The data were taken from a study of T cell repertoires in cytomegalovirus infection (dated by TCRdb to about 2019). In the study overall: The HLA type of each donor mattered for the analysis, because public TCR beta signatures pointed to carriage of CMV infection along with the matching HLA type.

At the junction V is shortened by 1 base and J by 4 bases, with 16 bases in between. The CDR3 covers 16 residues, taking in both the cysteine and the phenylalanine. This entry keeps only the CDR3 DNA: 48 bases, framed from base 1. Sequences MGHRA (CDR1) and YSYEKL (CDR2) are obtained from the germline V gene. The sequencing machine was an Illumina HiSeq 1500. TCRdb's own reprocessing of the public reads used fastp at Q25 and MiXCR and kept productive beta chains. Each record represents a unique CDR3 protein, reported with the most common genes and DNA among its rows. Here the sample has about 740,000 distinct CDR3 sequences; 35% to 45% occur a single time. The ten top clones hold roughly 2.9% of the sample. General findings and caveats noted by the study authors: Cumulative frequency of public TCR beta family members discriminated carriers of CMV infection plus the relevant HLA type in this cohort and an independent 352-donor cohort. In the ex vivo response, HLA-C-restricted CMV-specific TCR beta clonotypes were dominant, and in two of eight donors the single most frequent clonotype came from this HLA-C-restricted group.

The chain employs TRBV4-1 and TRBJ1-2; TRBD1 is perhaps the D gene, given 5 matching bases. The specimen was PBMCs. This TCR came from a human donor in good health (CMV status not recorded). Some clones in this sample may be carry-over from other donors' samples. The CDR3 region has the sequence CASSQVIPTGPYGYTF. The DNA sequence is as follows: TGCGCCAGCAGCCAAGTAATTCCCACAGGACCCTATGGCTACACCTTC.